The sample holds many counts of the clone carrying this T cell receptor beta chain. TCRdb re-called the 5' RACE reads with MiXCR, one entry per CDR3 protein. The table shows more than 150,000 distinct CDR3 sequences, with 15% to 20% occurring only once. This record comes from a study of CD8 T cells in ankylosing spondylitis. The CDR3 totals 14 residues. Per the germline V gene, CDR1 is SQVTM and CDR2 is ANQGSEA. V was trimmed by 4 bases and J by 2 bases, leaving 13 bases between them. V usage is TRBV29-1 and J usage is TRBJ2-3, with a tentative D call TRBD2 (5 bases). The sequence was obtained from a male donor between 10 and 30 years old with ankylosing spondylitis or in good health (not recorded which). The sample comprised blood, either unsorted or a sorted T cell fraction (not recorded which). DNA for the CDR3: TGCAGCGTTGTCGGAGGCCCGTCCACAGATACGCAGTATTTT. Translation gives CSVVGGPSTDTQYF.